These 31 T cell receptor beta chains were all obtained from the same sample, sequenced in a study of T-cell reconstitution after alpha-beta-depleted transplantation in children. Unique molecular identifiers were used in preparing the TCRbeta library. TCRdb recomputed calls from the PCR reads with MiXCR, one row per CDR3 protein. Seen here are under 100,000 distinct CDR3 sequences, roughly 15% observed once, and the top ten hold roughly a fifth. The sequences come from PBMCs, mostly from graft donor cells, collected 180 days after TCRalphabeta/CD19-depleted stem cell transplant. These receptors all stem from a male patient between 2 and 10 years old who had a stem cell transplant for acute lymphoblastic leukemia, so the T cells may come from the graft donor.

This clonotype has a handful of counts. J is TRBJ2-7 and V is TRBV3-1; no definite D call. Deletions cut 0 bases from V and 4 bases from J, with 7 bases between. The CDR3 covers 13 residues. Germline assignment: CDR1 LGHDT and CDR2 YNNKEL (reference sequence). The CDR3 sequence is CASSQDSDYEQYF. The CDR3 coding sequence is TGTGCCAGCAGCCAAGATTCCGATTACGAGCAGTACTTC.

The rearrangement links TRBV5-1 to TRBJ2-4, with D possibly being TRBD2 (6 bases). Looked up from germline, CDR1 is SGHRS and CDR2 is YFSETQ. The CDR3 loop spans 16 amino acids. V shed 2 bases and J shed 1 base, with 13 bases lying between them. The CDR3 sequence: CASSFQGGEAKNIQYF. For the CDR3, the DNA is TGCGCCAGCAGCTTCCAGGGAGGTGAGGCCAAAAACATTCAGTACTTC. The whole variable domain, filled in from reference TRBV5-1 and TRBJ2-4, reads KAGVTQTPRYLIKTRGQQVTLSCSPISGHRSVSWYQQTPGQGLQFLFEYFSETQRNKGNFPGRFSGRQFSNSRSEMNVSTLELGDSALYLCASSFQGGEAKNIQYFGAGTRLSVL.

This clonotype was detected only a few times. The V call is TRBV5-5, the J call TRBJ1-5; D not resolved. V gave up 0 bases and J gave up 4 bases, with 5 bases separating them. Germline V CDR1 and CDR2: SGHKS, YYEKEE (reference sequence). The CDR3 sequence is 13 residues long. The CDR3 loop reads CASSLVGNQPQHF. CDR3 in DNA: TGTGCCAGCAGCTTGGTGGGGAATCAGCCCCAGCATTTT. The full variable domain, in which reference TRBV5-5 and TRBJ1-5 provide the parts outside the CDR3, is DAGVTQSPTHLIKTRGQQVTLRCSPISGHKSVSWYQQVLGQGPQFIFQYYEKEERGRGNFPDRFSARQFPNYSSELNVNALLLGDSALYLCASSLVGNQPQHFGDGTRLSIL.

This clonotype has only a few counts. V gene TRBV7-9 combines with J gene TRBJ1-2; D is unclear. Germline V gene sequence: CDR1 SEHNR, CDR2 FQNEAQ (reference sequence). The CDR3 runs to 11 residues. V lost 4 bases and J 8 bases, leaving 8 bases between the germline ends. The CDR3 loop reads CASSSGGGYTF. CDR3 bases: TGTGCCAGCAGCTCAGGCGGAGGCTACACCTTC.

The chain uses TRBV5-1 and TRBJ1-4; D gene ambiguous. CDR1 is SGHRS and CDR2 is YFSETQ in the germline V gene. This CDR3 contains 16 residues. Trimming pared 0 bases from V and 0 bases from J, leaving 9 bases between. The CDR3 protein is CASSLDGPSTNEKLFF. CDR3 DNA: TGCGCCAGCAGCTTGGACGGACCGTCAACTAATGAAAAACTGTTTTTT. Using reference TRBV5-1 and TRBJ1-4 for the parts outside the CDR3, the full variable domain is KAGVTQTPRYLIKTRGQQVTLSCSPISGHRSVSWYQQTPGQGLQFLFEYFSETQRNKGNFPGRFSGRQFSNSRSEMNVSTLELGDSALYLCASSLDGPSTNEKLFFGSGTQLSVL.

This clonotype was seen a few times. V gene TRBV7-8 combines with J gene TRBJ2-7; possible D gene TRBD2, 6 bases. V was clipped by 2 bases and J by 7 bases, with 21 bases between them. The CDR3 covers 16 residues. Germline CDR1 reads SGHVS; CDR2 reads FQNEAQ. This chain's CDR3 is CASSLRRDRPGWEQYF. CDR3 DNA: TGTGCCAGCAGCTTAAGGCGGGACCGTCCGGGGTGGGAGCAGTACTTC.

The V and J genes are TRBV28 and TRBJ1-1; 7 bases are a match to TRBD1. The CDR3 is 14 residues long. Germline CDR1 is MDHEN and CDR2 is SYDVKM. Trimming took 3 bases from V and 7 from J; bases not matched to a gene: 8. CDR3 in DNA: TGTGCCAGCAGTTTGATCGACAGGGTTATTGAAGCTTTCTTT. This codes for CASSLIDRVIEAFF.

This clonotype was observed at least ten times. The chain uses TRBV20-1 and TRBJ1-2, with D unresolved. V was shortened by 0 bases and J by 7 bases, with 15 bases between the two germline ends. The germline V gene has CDR1 DFQATT and CDR2 SNEGSKA (reference sequence). CDR3 length equals 14 residues. The CDR3 loop reads CSAREGGRLSGYTF. The CDR3 coding sequence is TGCAGTGCTAGAGAGGGAGGGAGGCTAAGTGGCTACACCTTC.

The chain combines TRBV29-1 with TRBJ2-7; TRBD1 is a possible D gene (6 bases). Germline V CDR1 and CDR2: SQVTM, ANQGSEA. The CDR3 runs to 14 residues. The V and J ends lost 1 base and 2 bases respectively, with 12 bases between them. CDR3 region: CSVEAPDRTYEQYF. CDR3 in DNA: TGCAGCGTTGAAGCCCCGGACAGAACCTACGAGCAGTACTTC.

The rearrangement links TRBV7-9 to TRBJ1-2; no clear D gene. This CDR3 is 14 amino acids long. Trimming pared 5 bases from V and 0 bases from J, leaving 10 bases between. Germline CDR1 and CDR2: SEHNR and FQNEAQ (reference sequence). The CDR3, as DNA: TGTGCCAGCAGCCCCGCGGGAGCTAACTATGGCTACACCTTC. Residues: CASSPAGANYGYTF.

This clonotype was detected only a few times. V gene TRBV7-9 combines with J gene TRBJ2-5, with D hard to call. V lost 0 bases, J lost 7 bases, and 12 bases lay in between. CDR1 SEHNR and CDR2 FQNEAQ come from the germline V gene (reference sequence). This CDR3 region has 14 residues. This chain's CDR3 is CASSLAEQWGTQYF. The CDR3 nucleotides read TGTGCCAGCAGCTTAGCTGAACAATGGGGGACCCAGTACTTC. Full variable domain (rest looked up from reference TRBV7-9 and TRBJ2-5): DTGVSQNPRHKITKRGQNVTFRCDPISEHNRLYWYRQTLGQGPEFLTYFQNEAQLEKSRLLSDRFSAERPKGSFSTLEIQRTEQGDSAMYLCASSLAEQWGTQYFGPGTRLLVL.

The V and J genes are TRBV3-1 and TRBJ2-3; D is perhaps TRBD1 or TRBD2 (6 bases each). Deletions cut 6 bases from V and 2 bases from J, with 18 bases between. The length of the CDR3 is 16 residues. Per the germline V gene, CDR1 is LGHDT and CDR2 is YNNKEL (reference sequence). CDR3 nucleotides: TGTGCCAGCAGTCAGACCCGGGGGCCTGTCACAGATACGCAGTATTTT. It encodes CASSQTRGPVTDTQYF.

The V and J genes are TRBV4-1 and TRBJ1-1; TRBD1 matches at 9 bases. The CDR3 length is 16 residues. V trimming: 5 bases; J trimming: 1 base; junction bases outside the gene matches: 8. Germline assignment: CDR1 MGHRA and CDR2 YSYEKL. The CDR3 DNA is TGCGCCAGCAGCTTTCGGCCGGGACAGGGGAACACTGAAGCTTTCTTT. Translating gives CASSFRPGQGNTEAFF.

The table lists this clonotype with a few counts. This chain's CDR3 is CASSLGTGWNQPQHF. As DNA, the CDR3 is TGTGCCAGCAGCTTAGGGACAGGATGGAATCAGCCCCAGCATTTT. V and J are TRBV7-2 and TRBJ1-5, with TRBD1 matching 7 bases. The CDR3 consists of 15 residues. Germline V gene lookup returns CDR1 SGHTA and CDR2 FQGNSA. Germline trimming cut 1 base from V and 4 bases from J; bases unmatched to any gene: 4.

This clonotype was seen repeatedly, ten times or more. The chain employs TRBV12-3 or TRBV12-4 and TRBJ2-7; TRBD1 matches 8 bases. The J segment lost 6 bases and the V segment lost 1 base, leaving 2 bases of the junction unmatched. The CDR3 length is 13 residues. The CDR3 region is CASSLGTGTEQYF. In DNA, the CDR3 is TGTGCCAGCAGTTTAGGGACAGGGACCGAGCAGTACTTC.

V gene TRBV12-3 or TRBV12-4 combines with J gene TRBJ1-4; D is unclear. This CDR3 is 14 amino acids long. The V end was cut by 5 bases, the J end by 7 bases, with 14 bases between. The CDR3 loop reads CASSPGWGGEKLFF. As DNA, the CDR3 is TGTGCCAGCAGTCCCGGATGGGGTGGTGAAAAACTGTTTTTT.

This rearrangement joins TRBV12-3 or TRBV12-4 to TRBJ2-1, with 8 positions matching TRBD2. The CDR3 is 16 residues long. V was pared by 1 base and J by 3 bases, with 5 bases of the junction left unmatched. CDR3 loop: CASSLVAGGRYNEQFF. The CDR3 DNA reads as TGTGCCAGCAGTTTAGTTGCGGGGGGCCGCTACAATGAGCAGTTCTTC.

The J gene is TRBJ2-1, the V gene TRBV7-9; TRBD1 matches at 10 bases. This CDR3 has 14 residues. Germline CDR1 and CDR2: SEHNR and FQNEAQ (reference sequence). V shed 3 bases and J 5 bases; nucleotides not matched to a gene: 1. The CDR3 DNA reads TGTGCCAGCAGCTTGGGGACAGGGGACAATGAGCAGTTCTTC. This sequence encodes CASSLGTGDNEQFF.

This clonotype was observed at least ten times. The chain joins TRBV10-3 to TRBJ2-7; TRBD1 matches at 7 bases. V trimming: 10 bases; J trimming: 4 bases; junction bases outside the gene matches: 10. From germline, CDR1 is ENHRY and CDR2 SYGVKD. The CDR3 length is 13 residues. The CDR3 reads CATTTGPQYEQYF. For the CDR3, the DNA is TGTGCCACCACGACAGGGCCACAGTACGAGCAGTACTTC.

This clonotype is medium-sized. V gene TRBV12-3 or TRBV12-4 combines with J gene TRBJ2-5, with 7 nucleotides matching TRBD2. The CDR3 is made up of 13 amino acids. J lost 2 bases, V lost 7 bases, and 4 bases had no gene match. The DNA for the CDR3 is TGTGCCAGCACCGGGACTATACAAGAGACCCAGTACTTC. Amino acids: CASTGTIQETQYF.

This clonotype was observed a handful of times. The chain is built from TRBV15 and TRBJ1-1, with D unclear. The germline V and J ends were trimmed by 0 bases and 6 bases, with 11 bases remaining between them. The germline gives CDR1 LNHNV, CDR2 YYDKDF (reference sequence). The CDR3 consists of 14 residues. The DNA of the CDR3 is TGTGCCACCAGCAGAGATCTGGGGTGGGCTGAAGCTTTCTTT. Translating it yields CATSRDLGWAEAFF.

The chain joins TRBV5-6 to TRBJ2-7; the D gene is possibly TRBD1 (5 bases). Germline assignment: CDR1 SGHDT and CDR2 YYEEEE. The CDR3 runs to 14 residues. V was clipped by 0 bases and J by 2 bases, with 9 bases between them. CDR3 nucleotide sequence: TGTGCCAGCAGCTTGGGCGACAGACCCTACGAGCAGTACTTC. Protein sequence: CASSLGDRPYEQYF.

In this sample, this clonotype turned up a few times. The rearrangement uses TRBV6-5 and TRBJ2-5; D is undetermined. The germline V gene encodes CDR1 MNHEY and CDR2 SVGAGI. The CDR3 runs to 13 residues. Trimming stripped 2 bases from V and 5 bases from J, with 9 bases between. This chain's CDR3 is CASSYLGWETQYF. CDR3 sequence (DNA): TGTGCCAGCAGTTACCTGGGATGGGAGACCCAGTACTTC.

This clonotype has more than one count but fewer than ten. The chain links TRBV11-2 to TRBJ2-7; 7 positions agree with TRBD1. With V trimmed by 4 bases and J by 5 bases, 11 bases remained unmatched. The CDR3 consists of 15 residues. Germline values: CDR1 SGHAT, CDR2 FQNNGV. The CDR3 sequence is CASSSILGGTNEQYF. CDR3 in DNA: TGTGCCAGCAGCTCGATCTTAGGGGGCACCAACGAGCAGTACTTC.

About this clonotype: Relative to the germline gene, one junction end is altered; a read error may explain this. The chain is built from TRBV5-1 and TRBJ2-7; 7 bases fit TRBD2. Germline values: CDR1 SGHRS, CDR2 YFSETQ. This CDR3 has 16 residues. The DNA of the CDR3 is TGCGCAAGCAGCCCCCTCCGGGCAGGGCGGGAGTGGGAGCAGTACTTC. It codes for CASSPLRAGREWEQYF.

In its sample, this clonotype was seen a few times. CDR3 DNA sequence: TGCAGTGCACCACCCCGGGACACCAAAGGCTATGGCTACACCTTC. Amino acids: CSAPPRDTKGYGYTF. V is TRBV20-1 and J is TRBJ1-2, with D perhaps TRBD1 (6 bases). Trimming left V 6 bases short and J 4 bases short, with 21 bases between. Germline CDR1 is DFQATT and CDR2 is SNEGSKA (reference sequence). This CDR3 comprises 15 residues.

In its sample, this clonotype was seen a few times. The chain carries TRBV7-2 and TRBJ2-7; 8 nucleotides match TRBD2. The CDR3 is 17 residues long. Trimming cost V 5 bases and J 0 bases; bases outside gene matches: 12. Germline V gene sequence: CDR1 SGHTA, CDR2 FQGNSA. The CDR3 DNA is TGTGCCAGCAGCCTATTACATAGCGGGGCGAACTCCTACGAGCAGTACTTC. Encoded protein: CASSLLHSGANSYEQYF.

The chain joins TRBV7-9 to TRBJ2-1; 9 positions agree with TRBD2. In germline, CDR1 is SEHNR, CDR2 FQNEAQ (reference sequence). After removal of 8 bases from V and 0 bases from J, the junction contained 11 bases not matched to a gene. CDR3 size: 17 residues. The DNA of the CDR3 is TGTGCCAGCGAATGGCTAGCGGGGCCCAGCTCCTACAATGAGCAGTTCTTC. Encoded protein: CASEWLAGPSSYNEQFF.

The chain has TRBV5-1 and TRBJ2-2; weak D call: TRBD2 (7 bases). Germline V gives CDR1 SGHRS, CDR2 YFSETQ. The V end was cut by 3 bases, the J end by 0 bases, with 21 bases between. The CDR3 runs to 19 residues. Here the CDR3 reads CASSWTPSGGPANTGELFF. As DNA, the CDR3 is TGCGCCAGCAGCTGGACCCCCTCGGGGGGCCCCGCGAACACCGGGGAGCTGTTTTTT.

This clonotype was counted ten times or more. The CDR3: CSARAPSGGPYNEQFF. The DNA of the CDR3 is TGCAGTGCTAGAGCCCCTAGCGGGGGCCCCTACAATGAGCAGTTCTTC. This rearrangement joins TRBV20-1 to TRBJ2-1; 10 nucleotides line up with TRBD2. CDR3 size: 16 residues. Germline V gene sequence: CDR1 DFQATT, CDR2 SNEGSKA (reference sequence). Unmatched junction bases numbered 5, after V lost 1 base and J lost 2 bases.

This clonotype has a handful of counts. At one end the junction does not follow the germline gene, possibly because of a read error. V and J are TRBV7-2 and TRBJ2-7, with 13 bases that match TRBD2. CDR1 is SGHTA, CDR2 FQGNSA, per germline. This CDR3 has 14 amino acids. CDR3 sequence (DNA): TGTGCCAGCAGCCAGACTAGCGGGGGGCCGCTAAGGAACTTC. This codes for CASSQTSGGPLRNF.